This TCR beta chain was identified in a study of T-cell reconstitution after alpha-beta-depleted transplantation in children. The germline gives CDR1 SGHRS, CDR2 YFSETQ. This CDR3 is 13 amino acids long. V gave up 5 bases and J gave up 1 base; unmatched junction bases: 2. Library preparation (for TCRbeta) was performed with unique molecular identifiers. Each CDR3 protein gets one entry after TCRdb re-called the PCR reads with MiXCR. Of nearly 550,000 distinct CDR3 sequences listed, 15% to 20% are singletons. This clonotype was counted between two and nine times. This specimen consisted of PBMCs from the stem cell graft donor, obtained from the stem cell graft. This clonotype was sampled from a human donor who donated a stem cell graft to a child with acute lymphoblastic leukemia. The genes are TRBV5-1 and TRBJ2-7, with 8 bases aligning to TRBD1. The CDR3 reads CASSQGASYEQYF. CDR3 DNA sequence: TGCGCCAGCAGTCAGGGGGCTTCCTACGAGCAGTACTTC.